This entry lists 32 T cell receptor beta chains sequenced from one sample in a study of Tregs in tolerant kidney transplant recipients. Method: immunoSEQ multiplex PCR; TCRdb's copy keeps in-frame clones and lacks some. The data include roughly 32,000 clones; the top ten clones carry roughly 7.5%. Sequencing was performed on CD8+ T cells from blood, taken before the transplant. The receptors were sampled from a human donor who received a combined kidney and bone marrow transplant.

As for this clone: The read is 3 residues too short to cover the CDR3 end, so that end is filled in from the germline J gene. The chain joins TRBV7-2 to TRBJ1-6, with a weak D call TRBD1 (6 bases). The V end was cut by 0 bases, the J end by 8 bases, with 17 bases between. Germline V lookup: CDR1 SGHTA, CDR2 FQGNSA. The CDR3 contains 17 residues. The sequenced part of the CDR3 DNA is TGTGCCAGCAGCTTAGCGCTGGGGGCGCGGTATGATTCACCC. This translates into CASSLALGARYDSP. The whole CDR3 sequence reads CASSLALGARYDSPLHF.

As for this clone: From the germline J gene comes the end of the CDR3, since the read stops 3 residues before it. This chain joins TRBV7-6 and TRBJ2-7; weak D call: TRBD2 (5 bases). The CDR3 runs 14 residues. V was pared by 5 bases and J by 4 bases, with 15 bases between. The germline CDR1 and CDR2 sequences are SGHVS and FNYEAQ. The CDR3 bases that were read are TGTGCCAGCAGCGAAAAACGCGGACTGTACGAG. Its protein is CASSEKRGLYE. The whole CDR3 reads CASSEKRGLYEQYF.

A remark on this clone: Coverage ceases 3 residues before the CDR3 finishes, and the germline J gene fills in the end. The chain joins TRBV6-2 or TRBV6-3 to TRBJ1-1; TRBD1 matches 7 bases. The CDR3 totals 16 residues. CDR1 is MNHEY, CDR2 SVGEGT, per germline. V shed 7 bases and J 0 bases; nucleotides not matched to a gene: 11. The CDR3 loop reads CASIDQGQLMNTEAFF. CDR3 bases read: TGTGCCAGCATCGACCAGGGACAGTTAATGAACACTGAA.

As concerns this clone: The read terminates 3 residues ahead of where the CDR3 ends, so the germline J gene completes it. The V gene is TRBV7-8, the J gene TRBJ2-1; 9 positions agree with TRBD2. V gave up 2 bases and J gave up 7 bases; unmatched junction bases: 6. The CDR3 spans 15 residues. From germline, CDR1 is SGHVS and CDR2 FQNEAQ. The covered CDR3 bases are TGTGCCAGCAGCTTAACGGGACTAGCATTGAATGAG. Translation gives CASSLTGLALNE. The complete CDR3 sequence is CASSLTGLALNEQFF. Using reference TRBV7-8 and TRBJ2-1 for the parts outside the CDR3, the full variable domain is GAGVSQSPRYKVAKRGQDVALRCDPISGHVSLFWYQQALGQGPEFLTYFQNEAQLDKSGLPSDRFFAERPEGSVSTLKIQRTQQEDSAVYLCASSLTGLALNEQFFGPGTRLTVL.

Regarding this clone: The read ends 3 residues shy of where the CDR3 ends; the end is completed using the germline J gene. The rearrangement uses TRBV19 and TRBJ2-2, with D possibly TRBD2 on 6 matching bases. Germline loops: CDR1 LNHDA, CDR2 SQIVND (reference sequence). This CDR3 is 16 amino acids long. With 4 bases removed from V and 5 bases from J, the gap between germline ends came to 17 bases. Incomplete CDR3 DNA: TGTGCCAGTAGTAGCAGGAGGGGTGGATGGACCGGGGAG. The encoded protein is CASSSRRGGWTGE. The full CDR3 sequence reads CASSSRRGGWTGELFF.

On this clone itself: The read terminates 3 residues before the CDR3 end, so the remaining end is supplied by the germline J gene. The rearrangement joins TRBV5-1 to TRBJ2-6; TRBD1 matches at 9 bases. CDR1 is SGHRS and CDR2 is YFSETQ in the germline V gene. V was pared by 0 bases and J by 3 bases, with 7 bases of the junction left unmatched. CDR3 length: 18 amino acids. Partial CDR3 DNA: TGCGCCAGCAGCTTGGGACAGGGGGAAATTAATGGGGCCAACGTC. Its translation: CASSLGQGEINGANV. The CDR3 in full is CASSLGQGEINGANVLTF.

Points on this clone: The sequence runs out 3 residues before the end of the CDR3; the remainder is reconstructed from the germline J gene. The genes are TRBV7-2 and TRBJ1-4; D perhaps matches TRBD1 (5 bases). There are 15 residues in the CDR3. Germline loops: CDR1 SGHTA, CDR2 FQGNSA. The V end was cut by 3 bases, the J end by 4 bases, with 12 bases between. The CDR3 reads CASSFFSGSNEKLFF. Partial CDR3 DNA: TGTGCCAGCAGCTTTTTCTCAGGGAGTAATGAAAAA.

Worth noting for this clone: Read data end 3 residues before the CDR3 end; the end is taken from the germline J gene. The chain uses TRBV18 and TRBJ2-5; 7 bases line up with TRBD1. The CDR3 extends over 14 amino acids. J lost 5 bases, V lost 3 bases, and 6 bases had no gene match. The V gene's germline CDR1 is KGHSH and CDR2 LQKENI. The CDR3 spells CASSPETGPETQYF. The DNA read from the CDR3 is TGTGCCAGCTCACCCGAGACAGGGCCGGAGACC. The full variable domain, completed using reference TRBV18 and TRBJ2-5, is NAGVMQNPRHLVRRRGQEARLRCSPMKGHSHVYWYRQLPEEGLKFMVYLQKENIIDESGMPKERFSAEFPKEGPSILRIQQVVRGDSAAYFCASSPETGPETQYFGPGTRLLVL.

Incomplete CDR3 DNA: TGTGCCAGCAGCCAAGCGAGGGCAGACACCAACTATGGC. Translation: CASSQARADTNYG. The full CDR3 protein reads CASSQARADTNYGYTF. The chain has TRBV4-2 and TRBJ1-2; no clear D. With the read ending 3 residues before the CDR3 end, the germline J gene is used to fill in that end. The CDR3 spans 16 residues. Germline V CDR1 and CDR2: LGHNA, YNFKEQ. V was shortened by 1 base and J by 2 bases, with 14 bases between the two germline ends.

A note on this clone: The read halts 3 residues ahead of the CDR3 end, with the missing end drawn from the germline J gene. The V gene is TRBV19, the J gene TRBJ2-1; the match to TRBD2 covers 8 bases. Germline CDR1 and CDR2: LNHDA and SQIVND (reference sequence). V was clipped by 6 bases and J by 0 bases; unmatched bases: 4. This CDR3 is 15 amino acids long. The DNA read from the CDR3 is TGTGCCAGTAGCCGCGGGAGGAGCTCCTACAATGAG. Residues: CASSRGRSSYNE. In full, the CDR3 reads CASSRGRSSYNEQFF.

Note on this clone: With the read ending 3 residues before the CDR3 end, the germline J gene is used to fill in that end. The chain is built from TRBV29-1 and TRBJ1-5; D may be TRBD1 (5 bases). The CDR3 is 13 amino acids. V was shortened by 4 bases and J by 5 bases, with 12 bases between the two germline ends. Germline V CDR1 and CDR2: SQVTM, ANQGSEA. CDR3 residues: CSVGGGAHQPQHF. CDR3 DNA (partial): TGCAGCGTTGGGGGGGGAGCCCATCAGCCC.

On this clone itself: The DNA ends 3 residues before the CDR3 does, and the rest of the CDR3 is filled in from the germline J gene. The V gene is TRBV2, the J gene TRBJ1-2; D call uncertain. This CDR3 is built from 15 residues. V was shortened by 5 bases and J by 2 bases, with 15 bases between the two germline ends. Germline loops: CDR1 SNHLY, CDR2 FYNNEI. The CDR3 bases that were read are TGTGCCAGCAGTCCAGGCCCTTACCCGAACTATGGC. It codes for CASSPGPYPNYG. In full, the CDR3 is CASSPGPYPNYGYTF.

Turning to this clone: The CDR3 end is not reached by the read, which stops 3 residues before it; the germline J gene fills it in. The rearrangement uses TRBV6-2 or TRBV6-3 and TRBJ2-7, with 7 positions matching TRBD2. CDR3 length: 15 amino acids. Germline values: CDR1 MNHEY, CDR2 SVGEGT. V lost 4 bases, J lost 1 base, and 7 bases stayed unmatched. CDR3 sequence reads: CASSSRSGSSYEQYF. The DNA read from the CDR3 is TGTGCCAGCAGTTCCCGTAGCGGGTCTTCCTACGAG.

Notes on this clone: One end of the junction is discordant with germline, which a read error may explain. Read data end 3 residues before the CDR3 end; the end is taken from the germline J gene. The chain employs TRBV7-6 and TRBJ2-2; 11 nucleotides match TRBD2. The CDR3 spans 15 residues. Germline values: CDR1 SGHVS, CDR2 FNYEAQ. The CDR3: CASSLAGGNTGELFF. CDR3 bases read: TGTGCCAGCAGCCTAGCGGGGGGAAACACCGGGGAG. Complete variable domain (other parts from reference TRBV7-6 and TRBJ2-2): GAGVSQSPRYKVTKRGQDVALRCDPISGHVSLYWYRQALGQGPEFLTYFNYEAQQDKSGLPNDRFSAERPEGSISTLTIQRTEQRDSAMYRCASSLAGGNTGELFFGEGSRLTVL.

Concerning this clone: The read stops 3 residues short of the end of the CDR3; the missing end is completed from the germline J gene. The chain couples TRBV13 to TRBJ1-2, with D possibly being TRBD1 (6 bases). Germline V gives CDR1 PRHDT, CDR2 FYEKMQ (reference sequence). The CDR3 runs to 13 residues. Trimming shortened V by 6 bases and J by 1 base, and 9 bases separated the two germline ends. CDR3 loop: CASSSQGNYGYTF. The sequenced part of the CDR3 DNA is TGTGCCAGCAGTTCACAGGGTAACTATGGC.

CDR3 sequence: CASTYEQGFGNQPQHF. The sequenced CDR3 bases are TGTGCCAGCACCTACGAGCAGGGGTTTGGAAATCAGCCC. This sequence joins TRBV6-2 or TRBV6-3 and TRBJ1-5, with D possibly matching TRBD1 (6 bases). The read finishes 3 residues shy of the CDR3 end, and the germline J gene is used to complete it. The ends were cut back, 7 bases at V and 4 bases at J, with 20 bases in the middle. Germline V lookup: CDR1 MNHEY, CDR2 SVGEGT. The CDR3 length is 16 residues.

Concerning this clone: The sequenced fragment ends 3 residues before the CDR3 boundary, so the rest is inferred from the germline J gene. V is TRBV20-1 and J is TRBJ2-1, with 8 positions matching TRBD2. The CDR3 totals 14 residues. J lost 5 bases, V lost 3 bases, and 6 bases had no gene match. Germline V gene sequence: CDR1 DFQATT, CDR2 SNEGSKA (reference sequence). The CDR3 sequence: CSASELAENNEQFF. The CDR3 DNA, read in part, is TGCAGTGCTAGTGAACTAGCGGAGAACAATGAG.

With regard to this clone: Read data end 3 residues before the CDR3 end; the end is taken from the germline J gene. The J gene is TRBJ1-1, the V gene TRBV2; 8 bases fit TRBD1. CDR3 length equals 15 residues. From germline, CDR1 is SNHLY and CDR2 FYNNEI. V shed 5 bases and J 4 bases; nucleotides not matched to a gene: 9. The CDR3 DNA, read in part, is TGTGCCAGCAGTTCCGAGACAGGGGAATTCACTGAA. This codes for CASSSETGEFTE. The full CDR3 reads CASSSETGEFTEAFF.

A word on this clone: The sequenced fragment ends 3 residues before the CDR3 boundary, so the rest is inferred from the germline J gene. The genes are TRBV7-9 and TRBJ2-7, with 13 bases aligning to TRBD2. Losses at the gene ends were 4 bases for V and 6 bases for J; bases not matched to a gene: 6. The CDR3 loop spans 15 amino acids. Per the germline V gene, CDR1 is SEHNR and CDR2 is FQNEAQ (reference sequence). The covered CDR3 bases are TGTGCCAGCAGCTCCGGACTAGCGGGAGATCGCGAG. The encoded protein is CASSSGLAGDRE. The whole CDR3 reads CASSSGLAGDREQYF. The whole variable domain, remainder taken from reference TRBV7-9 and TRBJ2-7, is DTGVSQNPRHKITKRGQNVTFRCDPISEHNRLYWYRQTLGQGPEFLTYFQNEAQLEKSRLLSDRFSAERPKGSFSTLEIQRTEQGDSAMYLCASSSGLAGDREQYFGPGTRLTVT.

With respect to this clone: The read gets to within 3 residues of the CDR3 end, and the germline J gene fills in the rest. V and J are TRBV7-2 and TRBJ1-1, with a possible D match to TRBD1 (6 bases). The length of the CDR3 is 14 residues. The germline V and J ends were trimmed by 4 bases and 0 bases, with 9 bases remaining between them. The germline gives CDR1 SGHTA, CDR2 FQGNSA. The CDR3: CASSWDTLNTEAFF. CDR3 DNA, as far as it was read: TGTGCCAGCAGCTGGGACACCCTGAACACTGAA.

The chain's CDR3 is CASSPGAGGYSKNIQYF. The CDR3 DNA, read in part, is TGTGCCAGCAGCCCGGGTGCGGGGGGCTATTCCAAAAACATT. The chain employs TRBV7-8 and TRBJ2-4, with 8 nucleotides matching TRBD2. The read halts 3 residues ahead of the CDR3 end, with the missing end drawn from the germline J gene. The CDR3 length is 17 residues. The ends lost 5 bases at V and 2 bases at J; junction bases unmatched: 11. Germline CDR1 is SGHVS and CDR2 is FQNEAQ.

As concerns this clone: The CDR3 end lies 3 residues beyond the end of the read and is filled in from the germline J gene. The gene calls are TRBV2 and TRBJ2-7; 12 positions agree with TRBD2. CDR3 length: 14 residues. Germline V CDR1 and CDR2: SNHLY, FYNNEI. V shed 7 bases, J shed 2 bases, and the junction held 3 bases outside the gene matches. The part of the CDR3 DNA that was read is TGTGCCAGCACCGGACTAGCGGGAACCTACGAG. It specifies CASTGLAGTYE. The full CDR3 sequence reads CASTGLAGTYEQYF. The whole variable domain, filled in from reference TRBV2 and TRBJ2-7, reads EPEVTQTPSHQVTQMGQEVILRCVPISNHLYFYWYRQILGQKVEFLVSFYNNEISEKSEIFDDQFSVERPDGSNFTLKIRSTKLEDSAMYFCASTGLAGTYEQYFGPGTRLTVT.

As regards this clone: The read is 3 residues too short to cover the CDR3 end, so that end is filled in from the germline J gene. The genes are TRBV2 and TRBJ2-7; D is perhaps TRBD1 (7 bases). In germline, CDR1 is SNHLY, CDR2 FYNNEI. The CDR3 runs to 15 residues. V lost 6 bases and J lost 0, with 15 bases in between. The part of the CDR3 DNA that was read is TGTGCCAGCAGAACGGGCAGGGGGGACTCCTACGAG. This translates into CASRTGRGDSYE. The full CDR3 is CASRTGRGDSYEQYF.

The CDR3: CSVEGAWSGLAGANTGELFF. The sequenced part of the CDR3 DNA is TGCAGCGTTGAAGGAGCCTGGTCGGGACTAGCGGGAGCGAACACCGGGGAG. J is TRBJ2-2 and V is TRBV29-1; 14 positions agree with TRBD2. The read ends 3 residues before the CDR3 terminus; that terminus is restored from the germline J gene. CDR3 length: 20 residues. The germline gives CDR1 SQVTM, CDR2 ANQGSEA. V lost 1 base, J lost 0 bases, and 10 bases stayed unmatched.

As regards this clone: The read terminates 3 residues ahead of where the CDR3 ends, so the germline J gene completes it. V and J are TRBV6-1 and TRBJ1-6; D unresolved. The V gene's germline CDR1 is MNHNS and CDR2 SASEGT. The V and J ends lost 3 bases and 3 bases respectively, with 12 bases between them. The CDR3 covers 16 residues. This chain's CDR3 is CASSERVSFYNSPLHF. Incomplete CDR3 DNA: TGTGCCAGCAGTGAGCGAGTTTCCTTCTATAATTCACCC.

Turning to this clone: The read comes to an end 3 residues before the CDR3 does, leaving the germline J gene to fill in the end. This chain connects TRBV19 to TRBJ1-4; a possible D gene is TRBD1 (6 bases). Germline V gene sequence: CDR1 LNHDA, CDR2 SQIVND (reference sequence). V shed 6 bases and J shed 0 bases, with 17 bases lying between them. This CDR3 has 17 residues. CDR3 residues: CASRGLDRPATNEKLFF. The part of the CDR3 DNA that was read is TGTGCCAGTAGGGGTCTGGACAGACCTGCAACTAATGAAAAA.

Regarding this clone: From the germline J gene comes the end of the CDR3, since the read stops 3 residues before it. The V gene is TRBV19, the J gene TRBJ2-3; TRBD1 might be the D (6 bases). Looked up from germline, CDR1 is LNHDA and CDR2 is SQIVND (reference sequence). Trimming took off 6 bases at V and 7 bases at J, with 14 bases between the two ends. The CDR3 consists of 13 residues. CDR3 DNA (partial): TGTGCCAGTAGCGACACAGGGTGGAATACG. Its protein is CASSDTGWNT. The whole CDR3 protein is CASSDTGWNTQYF.

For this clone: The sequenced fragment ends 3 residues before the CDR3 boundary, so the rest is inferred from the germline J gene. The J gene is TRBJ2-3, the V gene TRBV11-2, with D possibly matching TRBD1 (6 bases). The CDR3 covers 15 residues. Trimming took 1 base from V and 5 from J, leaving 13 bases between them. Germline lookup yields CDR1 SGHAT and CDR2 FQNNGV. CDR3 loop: CASSLVAGDLDTQYF. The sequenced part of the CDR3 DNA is TGTGCCAGCAGCTTAGTGGCAGGGGATTTAGATACG.

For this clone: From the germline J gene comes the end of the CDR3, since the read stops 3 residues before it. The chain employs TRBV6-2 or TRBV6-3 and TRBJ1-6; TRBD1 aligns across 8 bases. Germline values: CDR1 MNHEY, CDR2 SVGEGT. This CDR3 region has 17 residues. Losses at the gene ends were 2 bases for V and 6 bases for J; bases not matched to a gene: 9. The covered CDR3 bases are TGTGCCAGCAGTTACCCTACGGGACAGGAGTTTAATTCACCC. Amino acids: CASSYPTGQEFNSP. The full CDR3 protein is CASSYPTGQEFNSPLHF.

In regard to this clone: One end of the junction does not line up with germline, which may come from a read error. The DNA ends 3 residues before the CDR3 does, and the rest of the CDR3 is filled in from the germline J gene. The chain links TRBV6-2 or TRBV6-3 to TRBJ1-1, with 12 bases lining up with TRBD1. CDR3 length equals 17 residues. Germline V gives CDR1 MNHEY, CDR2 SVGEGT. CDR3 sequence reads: CASSYGGDRGLKTEAFF. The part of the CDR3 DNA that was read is TGTGCCAGCAGTTACGGGGGGGACAGGGGGCTGAAGACTGAA.

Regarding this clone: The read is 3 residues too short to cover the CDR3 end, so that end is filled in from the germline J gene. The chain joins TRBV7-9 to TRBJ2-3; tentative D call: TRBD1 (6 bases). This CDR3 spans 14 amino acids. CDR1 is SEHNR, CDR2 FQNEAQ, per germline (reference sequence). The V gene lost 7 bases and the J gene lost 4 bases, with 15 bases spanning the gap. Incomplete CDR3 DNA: TGTGCCAGCACCAAATACAGGGAGTCAGATACG. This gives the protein CASTKYRESDT. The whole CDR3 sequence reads CASTKYRESDTQYF.

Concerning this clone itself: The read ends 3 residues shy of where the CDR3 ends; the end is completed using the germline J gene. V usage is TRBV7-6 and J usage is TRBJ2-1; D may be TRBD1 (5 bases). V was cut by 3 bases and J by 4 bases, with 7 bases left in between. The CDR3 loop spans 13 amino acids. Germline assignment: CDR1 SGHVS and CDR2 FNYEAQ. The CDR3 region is CASSLTVYNEQFF. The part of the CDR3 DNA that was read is TGTGCCAGCAGCTTGACAGTTTACAATGAG.